This is a list of T cell receptor beta chains from one sample in a study of T cells in Graves' hyperthyroidism and ophthalmopathy. From the multiplex PCR reads, TCRdb called clonotypes with MiXCR, one entry per CDR3 protein. The data contain hundreds of thousands of distinct CDR3 sequences, less than 20% of them singletons. What was sequenced was blood. The receptor set was obtained from a woman aged 18-29 years with Graves' hyperthyroidism that later progressed to Graves' ophthalmopathy. Both conserved end residues are part of each CDR3. A D gene is named only where the DNA matches it firmly. Rows give clone size only sometimes, using once, few, many, or a class for an expanded clone.

CDR3 | DNA | V | size | J | D
CASRDVEEQFF | TGTGCCAGCAGGGATGTGGAGGAGCAGTTCTTC | TRBV7-9 | many | TRBJ2-1 | NA
CATSATSKGPYEQYF | TGTGCCACCAGCGCGACTAGCAAAGGTCCCTACGAGCAGTACTTC | TRBV15 | many | TRBJ2-7 | TRBD2
CASSRHPTGEQYF | TGTGCCAGCAGCCGTCATCCGACTGGGGAGCAGTACTTC | TRBV11-2 | many | TRBJ2-7 | NA
CASSWDQDTQYF | TGTGCCAGCAGCTGGGACCAAGATACGCAGTATTTT | TRBV7-9 | few | TRBJ2-3 | NA
CASSFYGEQYF | TGTGCCAGCAGCTTTTACGGCGAGCAGTACTTC | TRBV13 | many | TRBJ2-7 | NA
CASSVIAGLQREQFF | TGTGCCAGCAGTGTTATAGCGGGACTTCAACGAGAGCAGTTCTTC | TRBV28 | many | TRBJ2-1 | TRBD2
CASRQYGSEFSNEQFF | TGTGCCAGCAGGCAATACGGGAGTGAGTTTAGCAATGAGCAGTTCTTC | TRBV7-9 | many | TRBJ2-1 | NA
CAEGRNSSSYEQYF | TGTGCCGAGGGGAGGAACAGTTCCTCCTACGAGCAGTACTTC | TRBV7-3 | many | TRBJ2-7 | NA
CASSLGVARRFEGEKLFF | TGTGCCAGCAGCTTAGGAGTTGCTCGCCGTTTTGAAGGTGAAAAACTGTTTTTT | TRBV7-8 | NA | TRBJ1-4 | NA
CASMVAGWSNEQFF | TGTGCCAGCATGGTAGCGGGGTGGTCCAATGAGCAGTTCTTC | TRBV6-2/TRBV6-3 | many | TRBJ2-1 | TRBD2
CASSLAGGRFRETQYF | TGTGCCAGCAGCTTAGCGGGCGGGAGGTTTCGGGAGACCCAGTACTTC | TRBV7-2 | many | TRBJ2-5 | TRBD2
CASSQDRQAPTYEQYF | TGCGCCAGCAGCCAAGATCGACAGGCGCCAACCTACGAGCAGTACTTC | TRBV4-1 | NA | TRBJ2-7 | NA
CASRPLMGEQYF | TGTGCCAGCAGGCCGTTAATGGGCGAGCAGTACTTC | TRBV27 | many | TRBJ2-7 | NA
CASSLAGSNYGYTF | TGTGCCAGCAGTTTAGCCGGAAGTAACTATGGCTACACCTTC | TRBV27 | few | TRBJ1-2 | NA
CASSLENPSANSPLHF | TGTGCCAGCAGCTTAGAGAATCCTAGTGCGAATTCACCCCTCCACTTT | TRBV7-9 | many | TRBJ1-6 | NA
CASRGGPVTETYEQYF | TGTGCCAGCAGAGGTGGGCCCGTGACTGAAACCTACGAGCAGTACTTC | TRBV27 | few | TRBJ2-7 | NA
CASSPVTSGHIQYF | TGTGCCAGCAGCCCCGTGACTAGCGGACACATTCAGTACTTC | TRBV3-1 | many | TRBJ2-4 | TRBD2
CIPPGQDNYGYTF | TGCATACCGCCGGGACAGGATAACTATGGCTACACCTTC | TRBV20-1 | NA | TRBJ1-2 | TRBD1
CATSGGGGQPQHF | TGTGCCACCTCGGGGGGGGGTGGACAGCCCCAGCATTTT | TRBV3-1 | many | TRBJ1-5 | NA
CASSQDLGSRQETQYF | TGCGCCAGCAGCCAAGATCTTGGGAGCCGACAAGAGACCCAGTACTTC | TRBV4-3 | few | TRBJ2-5 | NA
CASSPNGTSGVYNEQFF | TGTGCCAGCTCACCTAATGGGACTAGCGGCGTCTACAATGAGCAGTTCTTC | TRBV18 | NA | TRBJ2-1 | TRBD2
CATSRGTDTQYF | TGTGCCACCAGCAGAGGTACAGATACGCAGTATTTT | TRBV15 | few | TRBJ2-3 | NA
CASSAQGYLDEQYF | TGTGCCAGCAGTGCGCAGGGTTACTTGGACGAGCAGTACTTC | TRBV2 | many | TRBJ2-7 | NA
CASSPLGGYNEQFF | TGTGCCAGCAGCCCTCTAGGGGGTTACAATGAGCAGTTCTTC | TRBV28 | many | TRBJ2-1 | NA
CASRPNGTPNTEAFF | TGTGCCAGCAGACCGAACGGGACACCGAACACTGAAGCTTTCTTT | TRBV14 | few | TRBJ1-1 | NA
CASSLDFLSSYEQYF | TGCGCCAGCAGCCTGGACTTCTTAAGCTCCTACGAGCAGTACTTC | TRBV4-3 | NA | TRBJ2-7 | NA
CASNLDGFQSDEQFF | TGTGCCAGCAACCTTGACGGATTTCAGTCCGATGAGCAGTTCTTC | TRBV7-2 | NA | TRBJ2-1 | NA
CASSGGGSTEAFF | TGTGCCAGCAGTGGAGGGGGAAGCACTGAAGCTTTCTTT | TRBV6-1 | NA | TRBJ1-1 | NA
CASSLNLRGTDTQYF | TGTGCCAGCAGCCTAAACCTTAGGGGCACAGATACGCAGTATTTT | TRBV7-2 | many | TRBJ2-3 | NA
CASSLRGGRDNEQFF | TGTGCCAGCAGCTTAAGGGGCGGGAGGGACAATGAGCAGTTCTTC | TRBV7-3 | NA | TRBJ2-1 | TRBD2
CASSFSLDTGLGETQYF | TGCGCCAGCAGCTTCTCCCTGGATACAGGGTTGGGGGAGACCCAGTACTTC | TRBV5-1 | NA | TRBJ2-5 | NA
CASTPRTSSTDTQYF | TGTGCCAGTACACCCAGGACTAGTTCCACAGATACGCAGTATTTT | TRBV28 | many | TRBJ2-3 | TRBD2
CASSLAGLADTGELFF | TGTGCCAGCAGCTTAGCGGGACTAGCGGACACCGGGGAGCTGTTTTTT | TRBV7-9 | many | TRBJ2-2 | TRBD2
CASSSRTMETQYF | TGTGCCAGCAGCTCCCGGACTATGGAGACCCAGTACTTC | TRBV13 | many | TRBJ2-5 | NA
CASKPLRPGTGGLYEQYF | TGTGCCAGCAAACCACTTAGGCCCGGGACAGGGGGCCTATACGAGCAGTACTTC | TRBV6-1 | NA | TRBJ2-7 | TRBD1
CSALSQGEVGNTIYF | TGCAGTGCTCTTTCCCAGGGTGAGGTTGGAAACACCATATATTTT | TRBV20-1 | many | TRBJ1-3 | NA
CSAQLGETQYF | TGCAGTGCACAACTTGGGGAGACCCAGTACTTC | TRBV20-1 | many | TRBJ2-5 | NA
CASSIGQRLEKLFF | TGTGCCAGTAGTATTGGACAGCGCCTTGAAAAACTGTTTTTT | TRBV19 | few | TRBJ1-4 | NA
CASSGVTADNSPLHF | TGTGCCAGCAGCGGGGTGACAGCGGATAATTCACCCCTCCACTTT | TRBV9 | NA | TRBJ1-6 | NA
CASSPRTGDNYGYTF | TGTGCCAGCAGCCCTCGGACAGGGGACAACTATGGCTACACCTTC | TRBV9 | few | TRBJ1-2 | TRBD1
CASSQVNEQYF | TGTGCCAGCAGCCAAGTGAACGAGCAGTACTTC | TRBV3-1 | many | TRBJ2-7 | NA
CAIRGRDTEAFF | TGTGCCATCCGGGGGCGGGACACTGAAGCTTTCTTT | TRBV10-3 | many | TRBJ1-1 | NA
CANSFRPSGLVETQYF | TGTGCCAACAGCTTCCGTCCTAGCGGGCTGGTAGAGACCCAGTACTTC | TRBV11-2 | many | TRBJ2-5 | TRBD2
CASSYLADSYNEQFF | TGTGCCAGCAGTTATCTAGCGGATTCCTACAATGAGCAGTTCTTC | TRBV6-1 | NA | TRBJ2-1 | TRBD2
CASRGGAGYEQYF | TGTGCCAGCAGGGGGGGGGCCGGCTACGAGCAGTACTTC | TRBV2 | many | TRBJ2-7 | NA
CASSLNGGGTYNEQFF | TGTGCCAGCAGTTTAAACGGGGGTGGGACCTACAATGAGCAGTTCTTC | TRBV12-3/TRBV12-4 | NA | TRBJ2-1 | NA